The 14 T cell receptor beta chains below come from one sample, sequenced in a study of early T cells in non-severe SARS-CoV-2 infection. TCRdb ran MiXCR on the 5' RACE reads and lists one entry per CDR3 protein. The sample shows fewer than 65,000 distinct CDR3 sequences, about 7.7% of them seen only once. Source: whole blood, taken at baseline. All receptors come from an adult who was a healthcare worker with PCR-confirmed SARS-CoV-2 infection or an uninfected control (not recorded which).

This chain links TRBV6-5 with TRBJ1-4; 7 nucleotides align to TRBD1. The V gene end was trimmed by 6 bases and the J gene end by 7 bases; junction bases not matched to a gene: 8. There are 14 residues in the CDR3. The germline V gene encodes CDR1 MNHEY and CDR2 SVGAGI. The CDR3 DNA reads as TGTGCCAGCAGGCGACAGGGTCGGGGTGAAAAACTGTTTTTT. It specifies CASRRQGRGEKLFF.

This chain uses TRBV19 with TRBJ2-7; D may be TRBD1 (5 bases). The CDR3 is 15 amino acids. The V gene lost 3 bases and the J gene lost 1 base, with 13 bases spanning the gap. Looked up from germline, CDR1 is LNHDA and CDR2 is SQIVND (reference sequence). The CDR3 coding sequence is TGTGCCAGTAGTATTTCAGGGATAACTTCCTACGAGCAGTACTTC. Protein sequence: CASSISGITSYEQYF.

The sample holds many counts of this clonotype. V usage is TRBV7-8 and J usage is TRBJ1-2; TRBD1 agrees at 7 bases. The CDR3 spans 13 residues. V gave up 6 bases and J gave up 3 bases; unmatched junction bases: 4. CDR1 is SGHVS and CDR2 is FQNEAQ in the germline V gene. In DNA, the CDR3 is TGTGCCAGCAGTCTAGGACAGGACTATGGCTACACCTTC. Its protein is CASSLGQDYGYTF.

The V gene is TRBV18, the J gene TRBJ2-1; tentative D call: TRBD1 (5 bases). This CDR3 has 15 amino acids. V shed 2 bases and J shed 7 bases, with 15 bases lying between them. The germline CDR1 and CDR2 sequences are KGHSH and LQKENI. CDR3 DNA: TGTGCCAGCTCACCATTGTCAGGGAATGAGAATGAGCAGTTCTTC. Translating gives CASSPLSGNENEQFF.

The chain employs TRBV7-2 and TRBJ1-2, with D unresolved. Trimming pared 2 bases from V and 3 bases from J, leaving 10 bases between. Germline values: CDR1 SGHTA, CDR2 FQGNSA. CDR3 size: 14 residues. CDR3 amino acids: CASSLLPTDYGYTF. The CDR3 nucleotides read TGTGCCAGCAGCTTATTGCCCACCGACTATGGCTACACCTTC.

This clonotype was found a few times. The rearrangement uses TRBV6-5 and TRBJ2-1, with 12 bases lining up with TRBD2. Trimming removed 2 bases from V and 4 bases from J; junction bases left unmatched: 3. The length of the CDR3 is 16 residues. Germline loops: CDR1 MNHEY, CDR2 SVGAGI. The CDR3 DNA is TGTGCCAGCAGTTACGAAGGACTAGCGGGATACAATGAGCAGTTCTTC. This codes for CASSYEGLAGYNEQFF.

This clonotype was counted many times. The gene calls are TRBV7-8 and TRBJ2-3, with a possible D match to TRBD2 (5 bases). Trimming pared 11 bases from V and 4 bases from J, leaving 16 bases between. The CDR3 is 13 residues long. The germline V gene has CDR1 SGHVS and CDR2 FQNEAQ. CDR3 nucleotides: TGTGCCTCTGTTCCGGAGGACCCAGATACGCAGTATTTT. As protein: CASVPEDPDTQYF. The complete variable domain, with remaining parts taken from reference TRBV7-8 and TRBJ2-3, reads GAGVSQSPRYKVAKRGQDVALRCDPISGHVSLFWYQQALGQGPEFLTYFQNEAQLDKSGLPSDRFFAERPEGSVSTLKIQRTQQEDSAVYLCASVPEDPDTQYFGPGTRLTVL.

There are a few counts of this clonotype. V usage is TRBV3-1 and J usage is TRBJ2-2; 10 bases are shared with TRBD1. This CDR3 comprises 16 residues. Germline V gives CDR1 LGHDT, CDR2 YNNKEL (reference sequence). The V and J ends lost 0 bases and 2 bases, in that order; junction bases with no gene match: 0. CDR3: CASSQETGGNTGELFF. CDR3 bases: TGTGCCAGCAGCCAAGAGACAGGGGGCAACACCGGGGAGCTGTTTTTT.

The J gene is TRBJ2-1, the V gene TRBV6-2 or TRBV6-3; possibly TRBD1 for D (6 bases). CDR3 length equals 13 residues. The germline CDR1 and CDR2 sequences are MNHEY and SVGEGT. V lost 6 bases and J 3 bases, leaving 9 bases between the germline ends. CDR3 loop: CASRQGGYNEQFF. The CDR3 DNA sequence: TGTGCCAGCAGACAGGGTGGCTACAATGAGCAGTTCTTC.

This clonotype was seen ten or more times. The rearrangement joins TRBV18 to TRBJ2-1; 8 bases agree with TRBD2. Germline V gene data show CDR1 as KGHSH and CDR2 as LQKENI. CDR3 size: 16 residues. The J segment lost 7 bases and the V segment lost 2 bases, leaving 10 bases of the junction unmatched. CDR3 amino acids: CASSPSISGRGNEQFF. The CDR3 DNA is TGTGCCAGCTCACCATCTATAAGCGGGAGAGGTAATGAGCAGTTCTTC.

This clonotype was picked up many times. This chain links TRBV11-2 with TRBJ1-2, with D possibly TRBD1 on 5 matching bases. With 1 base removed from V and 5 bases from J, the gap between germline ends came to 11 bases. Per the germline V gene, CDR1 is SGHAT and CDR2 is FQNNGV. The CDR3 has 14 residues. The CDR3 protein is CASSLGEQVYGYTF. CDR3 bases: TGTGCCAGCAGCTTAGGAGAACAGGTGTATGGCTACACCTTC.

J is TRBJ2-1 and V is TRBV7-2; a possible D gene is TRBD1 (6 bases). This CDR3 spans 13 amino acids. Trimming took 5 bases from V and 7 from J, leaving 12 bases between them. The germline gives CDR1 SGHTA, CDR2 FQGNSA. The CDR3 DNA follows: TGTGCCAGCAGCGAGGTACAGGGTAATGAGCAGTTCTTC. Its translation is CASSEVQGNEQFF.

The gene calls are TRBV6-1 and TRBJ2-1, with unresolved D. Germline V gene sequence: CDR1 MNHNS, CDR2 SASEGT. The CDR3 has 11 residues. V was cut by 2 bases and J by 12 bases, with 8 bases left in between. The chain's CDR3 is CASSETMRQFF. CDR3 nucleotides: TGTGCCAGCAGTGAAACAATGAGGCAGTTCTTC.

This clonotype was counted between two and nine times. The genes are TRBV20-1 and TRBJ2-7; D remains unclear. The V and J ends lost 4 bases and 2 bases respectively, with 6 bases between them. The CDR3 length is 11 residues. In germline, CDR1 is DFQATT, CDR2 SNEGSKA (reference sequence). The CDR3: CSAKDTYEQYF. In DNA, the CDR3 is TGCAGTGCTAAAGACACCTACGAGCAGTACTTC.